One sample yielded the 7 T cell receptor beta chains listed below, sequenced in a study of T cell clones after liver transplantation. Generated by immunoSEQ multiplex PCR, the TCRdb table keeps only in-frame clones and is missing some. The sample records about 75,000 clones, roughly nine tenths being singletons. The source was CD4+ T cells from blood, collected before liver transplant. All receptors derive from a human donor who received a liver transplant.

This chain uses TRBV27 with TRBJ2-3, with 16 nucleotides matching TRBD2. V lost 8 bases to trimming and J lost 9 bases; unmatched junction nucleotides: 17. Germline assignment: CDR1 MNHEY and CDR2 SMNVEV (reference sequence). The CDR3 sequence is 18 residues long. The CDR3 spells CASRSGTSGRAPQGTQYF. Written as DNA, the CDR3 is TGTGCCAGCCGGTCCGGGACTAGCGGGAGGGCCCCCCAAGGGACGCAGTATTTT.

The chain couples TRBV6-5 to TRBJ2-2, with a tentative D call TRBD1 (6 bases). Germline V lookup: CDR1 MNHEY, CDR2 SVGAGI. Trimming stripped 8 bases from V and 6 bases from J, with 10 bases between. The CDR3 has 12 residues. CDR3: CASWGRPGELFF. The CDR3 DNA sequence: TGTGCCAGCTGGGGGCGTCCCGGGGAGCTGTTTTTT.

This chain joins TRBV11-3 and TRBJ2-3; D remains unclear. Germline V gene lookup returns CDR1 SGHNT and CDR2 YENEEA. Deletions cut 8 bases from V and 2 bases from J, with 5 bases between. The CDR3 covers 11 residues. The CDR3 region is CASSFTDTQYF. CDR3 bases: TGTGCCAGCTCCTTCACAGATACGCAGTATTTT. The variable domain in full, with the rest retrieved from reference TRBV11-3 and TRBJ2-3, is EAGVVQSPRYKIIEKKQPVAFWCNPISGHNTLYWYLQNLGQGPELLIRYENEEAVDDSQLPKDRFSAERLKGVDSTLKIQPAELGDSAVYLCASSFTDTQYFGPGTRLTVL.

CDR3 residues: CASSYGLAGSSYEQYF. For the CDR3, the DNA is TGTGCCAGCAGTTATGGACTAGCGGGAAGCTCCTACGAGCAGTACTTC. The V gene is TRBV7-2, the J gene TRBJ2-7; 12 nucleotides match TRBD2. The germline V gene encodes CDR1 SGHTA and CDR2 FQGNSA. The CDR3 extends over 16 amino acids. Trimming took 6 bases from V and 0 from J; bases not matched to a gene: 6.

The rearrangement joins TRBV2 to TRBJ1-2; 9 bases align to TRBD1. Per germline, CDR1 SNHLY and CDR2 FYNNEI. J lost 7 bases, V lost 8 bases, and 11 bases had no gene match. CDR3 length: 14 amino acids. The CDR3 region has the DNA TGTGCCAGCCGGGACAGGGTCGAGATGCGTGGCTACACCTTC. Translated: CASRDRVEMRGYTF.

The chain combines TRBV19 with TRBJ1-4; weak D call: TRBD1 (5 bases). Looked up from germline, CDR1 is LNHDA and CDR2 is SQIVND (reference sequence). The CDR3 sequence is 16 residues long. V lost 5 bases and J lost 0, with 13 bases in between. Here the CDR3 reads CASSPRTPATNEKLFF. In nucleotides, the CDR3 is TGTGCCAGTAGTCCAAGGACACCAGCAACTAATGAAAAACTGTTTTTT.

The chain carries TRBV2 and TRBJ2-5, with D tentatively TRBD1 (5 bases). The V gene's germline CDR1 is SNHLY and CDR2 FYNNEI. The CDR3 is 14 residues long. V was cut by 10 bases and J by 1 base, with 16 bases left in between. Here the CDR3 DNA reads TGTGCCACCCAGTACAGGCCATCCCAAGAGACCCAGTACTTC. This translates into CATQYRPSQETQYF.